Below, one T cell receptor beta chain is given with its context. As yet, its antigen is unknown. The source of the sample is a study of cytomegalovirus exposure and HLA in healthy donors. Findings and caveats of the study: The likely origin of a cluster of highly shared sequence variants was a sequencing artifact.

This CDR3 has 15 residues. CDR1 is SGDLS and CDR2 is YYNGEE in the germline V gene. The PCR was carried out with 60 Vbeta primers and 13 Jbeta primers. Generated by immunoSEQ multiplex PCR, the TCRdb table keeps only in-frame clones and is missing some. The repertoire holds about 180,000 clones, around 70% seen once, with around 3% in the top ten. The J gene is TRBJ2-5, the V gene TRBV9, with a tentative D call TRBD1 (6 bases). The J call is in doubt because the DNA end fits TRBJ2-7 better. Sequences were obtained from PBMCs. The receptor's source is a male donor in good health and CMV-seronegative. Here the CDR3 reads CASSVNPGQLYEQYF. The CDR3 nucleotides read TGTGCCAGCAGCGTGAATCCGGGACAACTTTACGAGCAGTACTTC.